This paragraph covers one T cell receptor (beta chain) sequence. This specimen comes from a study of blood T cell repertoires in COVID-19. TCRdb keeps only in-frame clones here, not all; method: immunoSEQ multiplex PCR. The sample contains more than 80,000 clones, 76% of which appear only once. V gave up 2 bases and J gave up 4 bases; unmatched junction bases: 9. Per germline, CDR1 LNHDA and CDR2 SQIVND (reference sequence). The CDR3 runs to 16 residues. The clonotype originates from a man aged 80 or over with COVID-19, enrolled during active disease. The chain carries TRBV19 and TRBJ2-7; 9 bases fit TRBD1. The sample taken for sequencing was peripheral blood. The CDR3 spells CASSINAGQGLYEQYF. For the CDR3, the DNA is TGTGCCAGTAGTATAAACGCCGGACAGGGGCTATACGAGCAGTACTTC.